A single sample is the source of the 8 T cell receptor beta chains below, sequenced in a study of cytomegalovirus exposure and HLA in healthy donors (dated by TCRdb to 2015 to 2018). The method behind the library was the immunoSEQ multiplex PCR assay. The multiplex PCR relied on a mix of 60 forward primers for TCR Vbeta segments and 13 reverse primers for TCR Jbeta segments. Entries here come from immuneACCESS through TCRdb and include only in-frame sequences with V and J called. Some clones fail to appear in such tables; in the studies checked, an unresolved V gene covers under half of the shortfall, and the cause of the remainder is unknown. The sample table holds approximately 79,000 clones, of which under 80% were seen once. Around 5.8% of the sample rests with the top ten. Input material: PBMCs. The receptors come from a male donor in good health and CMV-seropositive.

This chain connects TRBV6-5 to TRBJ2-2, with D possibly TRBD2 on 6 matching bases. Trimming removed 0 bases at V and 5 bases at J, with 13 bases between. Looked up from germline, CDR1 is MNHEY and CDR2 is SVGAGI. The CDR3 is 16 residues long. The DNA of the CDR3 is TGTGCCAGCAGTTACTCGCCTAGCCGGGGGACCGGGGAGCTGTTTTTT. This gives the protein CASSYSPSRGTGELFF.

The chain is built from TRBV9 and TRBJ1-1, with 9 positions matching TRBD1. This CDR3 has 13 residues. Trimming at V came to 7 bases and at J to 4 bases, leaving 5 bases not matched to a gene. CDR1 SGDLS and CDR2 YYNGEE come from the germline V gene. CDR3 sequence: CASSTGGFTEAFF. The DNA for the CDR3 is TGTGCCAGCTCGACAGGGGGTTTCACTGAAGCTTTCTTT.

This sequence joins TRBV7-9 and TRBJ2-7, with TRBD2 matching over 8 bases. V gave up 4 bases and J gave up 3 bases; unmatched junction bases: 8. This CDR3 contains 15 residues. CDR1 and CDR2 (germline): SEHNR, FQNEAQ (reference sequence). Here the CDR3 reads CASSSFTAGDYEQYF. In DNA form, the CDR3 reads TGTGCCAGCAGCTCCTTTACAGCGGGGGACTACGAGCAGTACTTC. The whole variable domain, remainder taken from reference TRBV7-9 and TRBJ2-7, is DTGVSQNPRHKITKRGQNVTFRCDPISEHNRLYWYRQTLGQGPEFLTYFQNEAQLEKSRLLSDRFSAERPKGSFSTLEIQRTEQGDSAMYLCASSSFTAGDYEQYFGPGTRLTVT.

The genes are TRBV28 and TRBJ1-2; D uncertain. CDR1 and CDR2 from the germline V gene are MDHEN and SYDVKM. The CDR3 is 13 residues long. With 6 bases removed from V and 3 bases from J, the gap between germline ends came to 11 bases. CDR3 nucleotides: TGTGCCAGCAGCTCGTTTATTTACTATGGCTACACCTTC. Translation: CASSSFIYYGYTF.

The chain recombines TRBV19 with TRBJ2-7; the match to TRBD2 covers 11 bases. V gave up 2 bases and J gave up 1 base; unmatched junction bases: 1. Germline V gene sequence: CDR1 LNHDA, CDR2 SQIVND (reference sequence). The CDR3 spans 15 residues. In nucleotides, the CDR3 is TGTGCCAGTAGTATATCTAGCGGGGGGTCCTACGAGCAGTACTTC. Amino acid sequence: CASSISSGGSYEQYF.

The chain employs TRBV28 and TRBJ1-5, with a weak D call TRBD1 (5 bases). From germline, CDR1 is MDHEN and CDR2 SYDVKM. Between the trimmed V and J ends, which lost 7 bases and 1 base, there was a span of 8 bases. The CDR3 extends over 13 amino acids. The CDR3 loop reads CASTWGSNQPQHF. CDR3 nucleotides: TGTGCCAGCACCTGGGGCAGCAATCAGCCCCAGCATTTT.

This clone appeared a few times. CDR3 nucleotides: TGTGCCAGCAGTTACTCTTTGGCAGCTAACTATGGCTACACCTTC. Its translation is CASSYSLAANYGYTF. The genes are TRBV6-5 and TRBJ1-2, with no clear D. The CDR3 is 15 amino acids. The V gene's germline CDR1 is MNHEY and CDR2 SVGAGI. The ends were cut back, 0 bases at V and 0 bases at J, with 8 bases in the middle.

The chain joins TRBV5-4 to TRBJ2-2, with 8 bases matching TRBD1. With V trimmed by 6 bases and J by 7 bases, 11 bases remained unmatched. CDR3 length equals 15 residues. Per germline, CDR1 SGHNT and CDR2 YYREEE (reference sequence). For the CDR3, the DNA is TGTGCCAGCACCATATCCGGCAGGGGGCGCGGGGAGCTGTTTTTT. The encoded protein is CASTISGRGRGELFF. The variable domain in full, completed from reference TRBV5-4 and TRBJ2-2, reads ETGVTQSPTHLIKTRGQQVTLRCSSQSGHNTVSWYQQALGQGPQFIFQYYREEENGRGNFPPRFSGLQFPNYSSELNVNALELDDSALYLCASTISGRGRGELFFGEGSRLTVL.